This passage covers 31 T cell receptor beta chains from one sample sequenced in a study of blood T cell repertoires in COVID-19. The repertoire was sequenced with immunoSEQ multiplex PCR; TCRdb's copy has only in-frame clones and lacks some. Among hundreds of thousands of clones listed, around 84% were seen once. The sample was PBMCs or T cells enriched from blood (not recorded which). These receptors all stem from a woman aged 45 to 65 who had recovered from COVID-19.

CDR3 in DNA: TGTGCCAGCAGTGCGTCCGTTGCAACTAATGAAAAACTGTTTTTT. This translates into CASSASVATNEKLFF. This chain connects TRBV28 to TRBJ1-4; the D is unclear. The CDR3 totals 15 residues. Germline loops: CDR1 MDHEN, CDR2 SYDVKM. Trimming pared 5 bases from V and 0 bases from J, leaving 10 bases between.

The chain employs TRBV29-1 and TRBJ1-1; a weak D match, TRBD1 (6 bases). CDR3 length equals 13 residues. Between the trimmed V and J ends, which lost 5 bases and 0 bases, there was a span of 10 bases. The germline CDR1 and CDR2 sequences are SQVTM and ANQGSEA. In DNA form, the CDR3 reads TGCAGCGTTTCTACAGGGTTGAACACTGAAGCTTTCTTT. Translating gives CSVSTGLNTEAFF.

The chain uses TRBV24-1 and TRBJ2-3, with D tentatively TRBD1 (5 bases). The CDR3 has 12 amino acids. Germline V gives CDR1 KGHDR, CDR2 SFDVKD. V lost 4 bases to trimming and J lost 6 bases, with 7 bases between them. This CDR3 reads CATSDRADTQYF. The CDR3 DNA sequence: TGTGCCACCAGTGACAGGGCCGATACGCAGTATTTT.

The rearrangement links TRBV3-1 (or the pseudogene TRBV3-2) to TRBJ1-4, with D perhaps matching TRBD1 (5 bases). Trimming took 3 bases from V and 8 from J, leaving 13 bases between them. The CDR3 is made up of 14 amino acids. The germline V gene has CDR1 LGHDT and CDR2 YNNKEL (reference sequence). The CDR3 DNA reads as TGTGCCAGCAGCCATAGCAGGGTAGAAGAAAAACTGTTTTTT. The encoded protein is CASSHSRVEEKLFF.

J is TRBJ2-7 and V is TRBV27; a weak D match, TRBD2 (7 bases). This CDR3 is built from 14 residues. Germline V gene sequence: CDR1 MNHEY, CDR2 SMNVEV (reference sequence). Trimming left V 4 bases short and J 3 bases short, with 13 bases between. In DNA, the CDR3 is TGTGCCAGCAGTTCAAGGGGGGGAGACTACGAGCAGTACTTC. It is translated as CASSSRGGDYEQYF.

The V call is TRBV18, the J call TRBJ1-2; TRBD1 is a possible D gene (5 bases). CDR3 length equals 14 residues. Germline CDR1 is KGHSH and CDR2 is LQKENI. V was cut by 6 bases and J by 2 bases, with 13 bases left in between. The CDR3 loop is CASSTSAGNYGYTF. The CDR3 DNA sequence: TGTGCCAGCTCCACCAGCGCAGGGAACTATGGCTACACCTTC. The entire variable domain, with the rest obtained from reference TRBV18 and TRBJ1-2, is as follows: NAGVMQNPRHLVRRRGQEARLRCSPMKGHSHVYWYRQLPEEGLKFMVYLQKENIIDESGMPKERFSAEFPKEGPSILRIQQVVRGDSAAYFCASSTSAGNYGYTFGSGTRLTVV.

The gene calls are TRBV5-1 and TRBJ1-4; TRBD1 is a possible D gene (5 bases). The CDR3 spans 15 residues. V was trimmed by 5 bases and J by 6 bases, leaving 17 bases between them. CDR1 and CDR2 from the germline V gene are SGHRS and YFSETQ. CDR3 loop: CASRIQAGRYEKLFF. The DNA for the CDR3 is TGCGCCAGCAGGATACAAGCGGGGCGGTATGAAAAACTGTTTTTT.

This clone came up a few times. DNA of the CDR3: TGTGCCAGCAGCCAAGATAAGGGGTCTGACGAGCAGTACTTC. It is translated as CASSQDKGSDEQYF. The chain is built from TRBV4-2 and TRBJ2-7, with D possibly being TRBD1 (5 bases). The V and J ends lost 0 bases and 5 bases respectively, with 11 bases between them. CDR3 length: 14 amino acids. Germline-derived CDR1 and CDR2 are LGHNA and YNFKEQ.

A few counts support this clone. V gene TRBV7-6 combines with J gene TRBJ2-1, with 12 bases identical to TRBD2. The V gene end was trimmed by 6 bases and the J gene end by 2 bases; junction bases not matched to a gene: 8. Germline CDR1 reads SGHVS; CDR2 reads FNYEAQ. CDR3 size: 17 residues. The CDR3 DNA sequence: TGTGCCAGCAGAAAGTCGGGGACTAGCGGGCCCTACAATGAGCAGTTCTTC. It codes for CASRKSGTSGPYNEQFF.

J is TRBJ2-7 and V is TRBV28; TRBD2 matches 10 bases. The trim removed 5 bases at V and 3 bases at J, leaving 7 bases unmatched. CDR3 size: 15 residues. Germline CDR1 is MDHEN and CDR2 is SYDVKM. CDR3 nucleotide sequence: TGTGCCAGCAGTAGCTCTAGCGGGAGCCTCTACGAGCAGTACTTC. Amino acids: CASSSSSGSLYEQYF.

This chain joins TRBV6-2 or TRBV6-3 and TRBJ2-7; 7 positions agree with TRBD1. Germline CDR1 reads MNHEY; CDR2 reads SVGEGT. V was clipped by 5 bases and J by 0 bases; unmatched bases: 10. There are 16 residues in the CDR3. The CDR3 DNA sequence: TGTGCCAGCAGTACCAGGACGGGACAGATCTCCTACGAGCAGTACTTC. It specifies CASSTRTGQISYEQYF.

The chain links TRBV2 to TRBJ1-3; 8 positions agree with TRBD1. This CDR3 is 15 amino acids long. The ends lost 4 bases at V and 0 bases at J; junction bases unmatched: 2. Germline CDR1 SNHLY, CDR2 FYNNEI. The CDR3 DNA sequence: TGTGCCAGCAGTGGGACAGGGACCTCTGGAAACACCATATATTTT. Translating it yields CASSGTGTSGNTIYF.

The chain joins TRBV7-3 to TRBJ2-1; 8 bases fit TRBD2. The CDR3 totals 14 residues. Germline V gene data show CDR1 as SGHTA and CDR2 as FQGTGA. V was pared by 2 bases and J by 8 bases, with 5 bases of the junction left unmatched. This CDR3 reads CASSLGGGHDEQFF. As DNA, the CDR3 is TGTGCCAGCAGCTTAGGCGGGGGGCACGATGAGCAGTTCTTC.

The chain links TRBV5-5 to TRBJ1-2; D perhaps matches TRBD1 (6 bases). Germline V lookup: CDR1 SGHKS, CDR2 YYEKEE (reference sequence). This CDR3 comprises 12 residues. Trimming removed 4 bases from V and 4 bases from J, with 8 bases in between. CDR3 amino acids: CASSQDSYGYTF. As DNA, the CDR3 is TGTGCCAGCAGCCAGGACAGCTATGGCTACACCTTC.

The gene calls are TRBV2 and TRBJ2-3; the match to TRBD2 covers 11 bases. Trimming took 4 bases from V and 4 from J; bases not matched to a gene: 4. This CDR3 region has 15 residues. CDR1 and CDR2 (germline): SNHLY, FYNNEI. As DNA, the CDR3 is TGTGCCAGCAGTGTGCTAGCGGGAGGTGCAGATACGCAGTATTTT. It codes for CASSVLAGGADTQYF.

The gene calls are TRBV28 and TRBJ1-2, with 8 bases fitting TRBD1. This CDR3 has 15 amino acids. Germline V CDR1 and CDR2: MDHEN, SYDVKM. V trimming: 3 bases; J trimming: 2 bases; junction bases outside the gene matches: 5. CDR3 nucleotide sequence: TGTGCCAGCAGTTTGGTTTCAGGGGGCAACTATGGCTACACCTTC. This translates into CASSLVSGGNYGYTF.

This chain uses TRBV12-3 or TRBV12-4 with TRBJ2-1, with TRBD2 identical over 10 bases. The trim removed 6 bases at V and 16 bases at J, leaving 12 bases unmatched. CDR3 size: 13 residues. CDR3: CASSITSGTSLFF. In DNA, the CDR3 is TGTGCCAGCAGCATAACTAGCGGGACATCTTTATTCTTC.

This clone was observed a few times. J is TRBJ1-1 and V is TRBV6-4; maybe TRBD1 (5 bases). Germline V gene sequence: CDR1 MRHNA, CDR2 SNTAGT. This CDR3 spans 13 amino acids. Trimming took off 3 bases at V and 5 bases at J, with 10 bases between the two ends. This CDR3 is CASSEGGRTEAFF. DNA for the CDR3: TGTGCCAGCAGTGAGGGGGGAAGAACTGAAGCTTTCTTT.

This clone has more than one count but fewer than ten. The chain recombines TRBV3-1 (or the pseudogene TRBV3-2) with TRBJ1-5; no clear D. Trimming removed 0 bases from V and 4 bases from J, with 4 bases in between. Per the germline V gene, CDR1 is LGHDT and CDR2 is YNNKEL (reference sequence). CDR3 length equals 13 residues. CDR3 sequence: CASSQDLNQPQHF. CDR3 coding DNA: TGTGCCAGCAGCCAAGATTTAAATCAGCCCCAGCATTTT.

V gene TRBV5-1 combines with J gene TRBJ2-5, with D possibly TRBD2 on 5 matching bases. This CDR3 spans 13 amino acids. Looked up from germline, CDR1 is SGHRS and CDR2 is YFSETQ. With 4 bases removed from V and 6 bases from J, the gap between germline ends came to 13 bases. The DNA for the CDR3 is TGCGCCAGCAGCATTACTAGTAAGCAGACCCAGTACTTC. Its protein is CASSITSKQTQYF.

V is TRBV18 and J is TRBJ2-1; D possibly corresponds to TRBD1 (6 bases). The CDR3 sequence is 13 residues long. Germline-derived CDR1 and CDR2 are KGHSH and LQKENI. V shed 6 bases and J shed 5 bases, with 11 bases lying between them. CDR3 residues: CASSVGQDNEQFF. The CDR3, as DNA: TGTGCCAGCTCTGTGGGACAAGACAATGAGCAGTTCTTC.

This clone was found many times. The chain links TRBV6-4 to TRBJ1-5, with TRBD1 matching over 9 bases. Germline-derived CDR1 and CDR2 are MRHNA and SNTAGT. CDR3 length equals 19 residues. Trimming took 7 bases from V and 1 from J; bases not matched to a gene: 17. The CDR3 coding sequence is TGTGCCAGCAAAAATCCGGGACAGGGCCTCTCTTGGAGCAATCAGCCCCAGCATTTT. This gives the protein CASKNPGQGLSWSNQPQHF.

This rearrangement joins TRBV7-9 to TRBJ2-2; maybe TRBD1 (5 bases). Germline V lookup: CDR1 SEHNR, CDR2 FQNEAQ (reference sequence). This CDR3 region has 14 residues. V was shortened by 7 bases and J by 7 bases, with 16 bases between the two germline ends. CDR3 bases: TGTGCCAGCACCTCGGTTGGGGCCAACGGGGAGCTGTTTTTT. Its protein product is CASTSVGANGELFF.

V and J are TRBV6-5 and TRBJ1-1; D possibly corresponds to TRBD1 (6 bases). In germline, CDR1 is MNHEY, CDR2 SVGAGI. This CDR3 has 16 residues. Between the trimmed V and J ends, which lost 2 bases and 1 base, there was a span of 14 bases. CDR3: CASSYRDISTNTEAFF. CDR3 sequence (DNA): TGTGCCAGCAGTTACCGGGACATATCAACGAACACTGAAGCTTTCTTT.

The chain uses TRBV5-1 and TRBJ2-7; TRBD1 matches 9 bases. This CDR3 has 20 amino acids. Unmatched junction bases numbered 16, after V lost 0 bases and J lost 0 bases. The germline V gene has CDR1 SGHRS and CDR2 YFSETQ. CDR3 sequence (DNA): TGCGCCAGCAGCTTGGGGACAGGGGTTCTCGGGCTGCAACGCTCCTACGAGCAGTACTTC. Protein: CASSLGTGVLGLQRSYEQYF.

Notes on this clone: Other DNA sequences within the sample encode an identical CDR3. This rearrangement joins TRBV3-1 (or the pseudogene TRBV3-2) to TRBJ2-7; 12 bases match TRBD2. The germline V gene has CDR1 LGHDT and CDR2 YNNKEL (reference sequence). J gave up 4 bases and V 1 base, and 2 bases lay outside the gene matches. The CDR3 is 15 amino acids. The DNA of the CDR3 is TGTGCCAGCAGCCAAGGACTAGCGGGAGTTTACGAGCAGTACTTC. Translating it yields CASSQGLAGVYEQYF.

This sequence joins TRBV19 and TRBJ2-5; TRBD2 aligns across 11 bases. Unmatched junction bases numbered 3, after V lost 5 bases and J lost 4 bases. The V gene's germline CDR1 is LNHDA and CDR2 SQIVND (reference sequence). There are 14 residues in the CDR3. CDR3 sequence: CASSLGLAGETQYF. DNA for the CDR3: TGTGCCAGTAGTCTCGGACTAGCGGGAGAGACCCAGTACTTC.

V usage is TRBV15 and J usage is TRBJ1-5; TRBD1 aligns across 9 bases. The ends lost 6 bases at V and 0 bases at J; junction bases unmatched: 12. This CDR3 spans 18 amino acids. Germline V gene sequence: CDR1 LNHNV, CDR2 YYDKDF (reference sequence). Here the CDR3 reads CATSNLGQGGHSNQPQHF. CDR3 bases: TGTGCCACCAGTAACCTGGGACAGGGAGGGCATAGCAATCAGCCCCAGCATTTT.

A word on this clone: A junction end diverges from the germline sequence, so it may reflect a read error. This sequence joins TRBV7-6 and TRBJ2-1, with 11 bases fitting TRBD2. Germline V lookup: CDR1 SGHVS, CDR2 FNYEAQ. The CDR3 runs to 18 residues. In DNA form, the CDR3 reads TGTGTCAGCAGCTTAGGCAAGACTAGCGGGAAGTCGTACAATGAGCAGTTCTTC. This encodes CVSSLGKTSGKSYNEQFF.

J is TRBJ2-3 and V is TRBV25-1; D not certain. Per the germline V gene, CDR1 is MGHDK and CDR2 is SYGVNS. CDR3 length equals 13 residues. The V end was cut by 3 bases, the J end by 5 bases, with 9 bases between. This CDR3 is CASSEAPLDTQYF. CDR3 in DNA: TGTGCCAGCAGTGAGGCTCCCTTAGATACGCAGTATTTT. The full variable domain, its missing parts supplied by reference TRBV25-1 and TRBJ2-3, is EADIYQTPRYLVIGTGKKITLECSQTMGHDKMYWYQQDPGMELHLIHYSYGVNSTEKGDLSSESTVSRIRTEHFPLTLESARPSHTSQYLCASSEAPLDTQYFGPGTRLTVL.

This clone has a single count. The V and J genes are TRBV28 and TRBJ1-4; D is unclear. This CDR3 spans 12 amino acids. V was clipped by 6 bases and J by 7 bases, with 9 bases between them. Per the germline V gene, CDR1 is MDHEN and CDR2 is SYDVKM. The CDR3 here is CASRTGGEKLFF. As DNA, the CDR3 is TGTGCCAGCAGGACCGGAGGTGAAAAACTGTTTTTT.